This T cell receptor (beta chain) was observed in a study of control samples from healthy donors and cancer patients. The germline CDR1 and CDR2 sequences are SNHLY and FYNNEI. The CDR3 extends over 13 amino acids. V gave up 6 bases and J gave up 3 bases, with 12 bases separating them. The assay was immunoSEQ multiplex PCR, and TCRdb's table has in-frame clones only and misses some. Of some 120,000 clones in the sample, under 95% were seen once. This clone was observed a few times. The J gene is TRBJ2-7, the V gene TRBV2, with D tentatively TRBD1 (5 bases). The source material was blood. This sequence was found in a man aged 18 to 30 in good health. CDR3 amino acids: CASSRDRNYEQYF. CDR3 sequence (DNA): TGTGCCAGCAGCCGCGACAGAAACTACGAGCAGTACTTC.